These 5 T cell receptor beta chains came from one sample sequenced in a study of early T cells in non-severe SARS-CoV-2 infection. TCRdb reprocessed the 5' RACE reads via MiXCR and lists one record per CDR3 protein. The sample includes 30,000 to 40,000 distinct CDR3 sequences, 4.5% to 7% of them seen just once. This specimen was whole blood, taken at baseline. The receptor set was obtained from an adult who was a healthcare worker with PCR-confirmed SARS-CoV-2 infection or an uninfected control (not recorded which).

At least ten counts were recorded for this clonotype. This chain uses TRBV29-1 with TRBJ1-2; 9 bases are shared with TRBD1. The CDR3 is 14 amino acids. The J segment lost 3 bases and the V segment lost 4 bases, leaving 6 bases of the junction unmatched. CDR1 and CDR2 from the germline V gene are SQVTM and ANQGSEA. The CDR3 DNA is TGCAGCGTTGGGGTGGGACAGGGAGACTATGGCTACACCTTC. This sequence encodes CSVGVGQGDYGYTF.

This clonotype was seen ten or more times. The chain uses TRBV12-3 or TRBV12-4 and TRBJ2-1, with 7 bases lining up with TRBD2. V was pared by 8 bases and J by 4 bases, with 5 bases of the junction left unmatched. The CDR3 is 13 residues long. The CDR3 protein is CASLAAGYNEQFF. The CDR3 DNA reads TGTGCCAGCCTAGCGGCCGGATACAATGAGCAGTTCTTC.

This clonotype was recorded many times. This rearrangement joins TRBV19 to TRBJ2-5; D might be TRBD2 (6 bases). This CDR3 has 14 residues. Trimming pared 7 bases from V and 7 bases from J, leaving 19 bases between. Germline loops: CDR1 LNHDA, CDR2 SQIVND (reference sequence). The CDR3 protein is CASTPSWGEGTQYF. DNA of the CDR3: TGTGCCAGTACCCCTTCATGGGGGGAAGGGACCCAGTACTTC. Based on the CDR3 plus reference TRBV19 and TRBJ2-5, the full variable domain is DGGITQSPKYLFRKEGQNVTLSCEQNLNHDAMYWYRQDPGQGLRLIYYSQIVNDFQKGDIAEGYSVSREKKESFPLTVTSAQKNPTAFYLCASTPSWGEGTQYFGPGTRLLVL.

This clonotype occurred many times. The gene calls are TRBV7-8 and TRBJ1-5, with 7 bases that match TRBD1. The germline CDR1 and CDR2 sequences are SGHVS and FQNEAQ. V trimming: 4 bases; J trimming: 7 bases; junction bases outside the gene matches: 7. The CDR3 sequence is 14 residues long. CDR3 loop: CASSSGGGRQPQHF. CDR3 DNA sequence: TGTGCCAGCAGCTCAGGGGGGGGGCGACAGCCCCAGCATTTT.

This clonotype came up many times. The chain carries TRBV27 and TRBJ2-7; 9 positions agree with TRBD1. Looked up from germline, CDR1 is MNHEY and CDR2 is SMNVEV (reference sequence). The CDR3 has 14 residues. After removal of 3 bases from V and 9 bases from J, the junction contained 9 bases not matched to a gene. The CDR3 nucleotides read TGTGCCAGCAGTTTCGGGACAGGGTCCCCAGTGCAGTACTTC. Translation: CASSFGTGSPVQYF.